The T cell receptor (beta chain) under discussion was sequenced for a study of T cell changes during pregnancy in multiple sclerosis. The protocol was immunoSEQ multiplex PCR, while the TCRdb copy is restricted to in-frame clones and leaves out a portion. The sample consists of more than 65,000 clones, roughly 90% of them appearing once. This clone was recorded only once. V lost 2 bases to trimming and J lost 5 bases; unmatched junction nucleotides: 1. The CDR3 is 14 amino acids. Germline CDR1 SGHDT, CDR2 YYEEEE. The sample in question was peripheral blood, obtained in the first trimester of pregnancy. This chain joins TRBV5-6 and TRBJ2-3, with 11 bases aligning to TRBD2. This clonotype was sampled from a female donor with multiple sclerosis, enrolled in a pregnancy study. CDR3 amino acids: CASSFGLAGDTQYF. The DNA of the CDR3 is TGTGCCAGCAGCTTCGGACTAGCGGGAGATACGCAGTATTTT.